This TCR beta chain was documented in a study of blood T cell repertoires in COVID-19. Study context: Samples taken during acute and convalescent COVID-19 were collected in the United States, Italy and Spain. PBMCs, B-cell-depleted T cells, or T cells provided the cDNA or gDNA that made up the material.

Germline assignment: CDR1 MNHEY and CDR2 SVGAGI. The CDR3 consists of 15 residues. V dropped 6 bases and J dropped 3; count of bases not matched to a gene: 7. Data came from immunoSEQ multiplex PCR; TCRdb stores just in-frame clones and leaves some out. The data hold 100,000 to 120,000 clones, with 81% observed a single time. The sequenced sample consisted of peripheral blood. The chain combines TRBV6-5 with TRBJ2-7; 11 bases match TRBD2. The origin of this receptor is a woman aged 70-85 years with acute or convalescent COVID-19. CDR3 in DNA: TGTGCCAGCAGGAGTACTAGCGGGGGAGACTACGAGCAGTACTTC. The encoded protein is CASRSTSGGDYEQYF.